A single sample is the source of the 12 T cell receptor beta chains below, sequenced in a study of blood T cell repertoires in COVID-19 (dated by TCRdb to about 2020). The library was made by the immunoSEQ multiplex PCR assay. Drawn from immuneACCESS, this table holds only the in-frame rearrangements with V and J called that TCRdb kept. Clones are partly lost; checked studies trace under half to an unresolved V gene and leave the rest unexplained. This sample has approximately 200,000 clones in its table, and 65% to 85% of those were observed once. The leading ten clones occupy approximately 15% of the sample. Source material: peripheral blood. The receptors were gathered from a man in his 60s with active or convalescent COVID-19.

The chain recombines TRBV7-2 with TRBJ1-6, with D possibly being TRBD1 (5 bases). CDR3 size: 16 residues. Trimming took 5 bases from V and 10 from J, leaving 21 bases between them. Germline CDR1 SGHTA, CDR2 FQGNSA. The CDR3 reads CASSPIHRGDGSPLHF. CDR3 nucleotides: TGTGCCAGCAGCCCTATTCACCGGGGGGATGGATCACCCCTCCACTTT.

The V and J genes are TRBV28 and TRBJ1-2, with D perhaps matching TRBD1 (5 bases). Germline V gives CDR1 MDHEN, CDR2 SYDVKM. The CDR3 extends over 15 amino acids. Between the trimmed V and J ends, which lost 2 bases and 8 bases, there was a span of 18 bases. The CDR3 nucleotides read TGTGCCAGCAGTTTAAATAGCGGGGGAGGTAGGGGCTACACCTTC. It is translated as CASSLNSGGGRGYTF.

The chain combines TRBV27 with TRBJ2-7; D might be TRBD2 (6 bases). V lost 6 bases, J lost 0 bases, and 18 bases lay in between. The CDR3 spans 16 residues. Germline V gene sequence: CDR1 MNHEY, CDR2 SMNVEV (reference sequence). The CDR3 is CASSLSAGRSSYEQYF. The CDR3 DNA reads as TGTGCCAGCAGCCTTTCTGCGGGGCGAAGCTCCTACGAGCAGTACTTC.

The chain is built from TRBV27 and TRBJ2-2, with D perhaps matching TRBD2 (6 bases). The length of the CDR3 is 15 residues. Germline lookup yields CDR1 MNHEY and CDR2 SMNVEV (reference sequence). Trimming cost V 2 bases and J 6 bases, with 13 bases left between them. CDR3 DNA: TGTGCCAGCAGTTTAGCGGGATTAATGGCCGGGGAGCTGTTTTTT. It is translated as CASSLAGLMAGELFF.

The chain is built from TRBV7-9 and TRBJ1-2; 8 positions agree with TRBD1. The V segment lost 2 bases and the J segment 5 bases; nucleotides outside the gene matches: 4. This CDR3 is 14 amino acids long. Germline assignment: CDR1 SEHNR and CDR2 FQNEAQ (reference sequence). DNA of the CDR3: TGTGCCAGCAGCTTAAGGGGACAGGATTATGGCTACACCTTC. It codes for CASSLRGQDYGYTF.

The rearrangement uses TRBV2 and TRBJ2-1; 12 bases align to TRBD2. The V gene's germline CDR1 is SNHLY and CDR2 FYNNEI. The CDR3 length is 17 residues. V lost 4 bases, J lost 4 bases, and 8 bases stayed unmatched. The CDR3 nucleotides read TGTGCCAGCAGTGCTAGCGGGAGGGCCCTACTGTACAATGAGCAGTTCTTC. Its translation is CASSASGRALLYNEQFF.

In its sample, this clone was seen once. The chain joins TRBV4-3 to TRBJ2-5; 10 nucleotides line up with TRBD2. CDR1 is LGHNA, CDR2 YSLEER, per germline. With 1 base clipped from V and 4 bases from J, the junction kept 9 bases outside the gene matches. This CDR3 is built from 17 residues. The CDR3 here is CASSQALASGSGETQYF. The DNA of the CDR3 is TGCGCCAGCAGCCAAGCCTTGGCTAGCGGGAGTGGAGAGACCCAGTACTTC.

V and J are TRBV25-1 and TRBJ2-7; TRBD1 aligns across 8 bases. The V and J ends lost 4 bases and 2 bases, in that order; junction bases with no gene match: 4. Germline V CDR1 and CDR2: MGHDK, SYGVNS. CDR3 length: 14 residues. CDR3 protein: CASSGWDRPYEQYF. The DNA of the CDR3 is TGTGCCAGCAGTGGCTGGGACAGGCCCTACGAGCAGTACTTC.

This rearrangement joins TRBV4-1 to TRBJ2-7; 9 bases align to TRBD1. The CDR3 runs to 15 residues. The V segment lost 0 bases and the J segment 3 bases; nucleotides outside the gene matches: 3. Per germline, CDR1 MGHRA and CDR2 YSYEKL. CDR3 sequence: CASSQDGGQGYEQYF. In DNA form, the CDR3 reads TGCGCCAGCAGCCAAGATGGGGGACAGGGCTACGAGCAGTACTTC.

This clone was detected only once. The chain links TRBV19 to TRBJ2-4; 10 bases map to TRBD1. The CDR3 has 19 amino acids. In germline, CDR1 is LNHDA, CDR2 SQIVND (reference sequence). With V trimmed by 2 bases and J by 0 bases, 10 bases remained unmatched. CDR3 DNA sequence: TGTGCCAGTAGTATATTCCGGGACAGGGGCCCTTTAGCCAAAAACATTCAGTACTTC. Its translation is CASSIFRDRGPLAKNIQYF.

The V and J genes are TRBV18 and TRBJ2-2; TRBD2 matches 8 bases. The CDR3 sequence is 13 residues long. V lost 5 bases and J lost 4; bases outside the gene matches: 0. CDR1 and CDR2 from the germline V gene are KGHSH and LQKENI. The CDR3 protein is CASSAGGTGELFF. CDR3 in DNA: TGTGCCAGCTCAGCGGGAGGCACCGGGGAGCTGTTTTTT.

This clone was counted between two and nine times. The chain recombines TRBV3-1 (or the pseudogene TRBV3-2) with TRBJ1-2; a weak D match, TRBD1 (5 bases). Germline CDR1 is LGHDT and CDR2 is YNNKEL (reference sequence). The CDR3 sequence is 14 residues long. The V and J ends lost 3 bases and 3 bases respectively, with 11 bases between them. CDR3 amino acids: CASSQDDRYYGYTF. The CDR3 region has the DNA TGTGCCAGCAGCCAGGATGACAGATACTATGGCTACACCTTC.